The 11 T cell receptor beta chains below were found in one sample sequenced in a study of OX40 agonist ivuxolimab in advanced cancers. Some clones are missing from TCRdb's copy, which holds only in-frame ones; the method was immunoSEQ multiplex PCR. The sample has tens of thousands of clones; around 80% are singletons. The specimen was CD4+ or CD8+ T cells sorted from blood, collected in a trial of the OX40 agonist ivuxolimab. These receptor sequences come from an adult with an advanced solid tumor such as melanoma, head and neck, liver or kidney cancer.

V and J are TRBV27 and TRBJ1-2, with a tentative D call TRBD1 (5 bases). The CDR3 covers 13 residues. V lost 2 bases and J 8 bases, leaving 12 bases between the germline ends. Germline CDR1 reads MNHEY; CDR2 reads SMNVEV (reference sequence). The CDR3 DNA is TGTGCCAGCAGTTTACAGGGAGGCCAGGGCTACACCTTC. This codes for CASSLQGGQGYTF.

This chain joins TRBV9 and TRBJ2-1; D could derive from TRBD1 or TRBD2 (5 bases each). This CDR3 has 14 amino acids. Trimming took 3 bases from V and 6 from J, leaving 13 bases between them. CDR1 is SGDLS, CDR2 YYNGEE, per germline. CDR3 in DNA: TGTGCCAGCAGCGAGGGGAGTAGTATCAATGAGCAGTTCTTC. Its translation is CASSEGSSINEQFF.

CDR3 sequence reads: CASSDIGPIEAFF. In nucleotides, the CDR3 is TGTGCCAGCAGTGATATAGGACCCATCGAAGCTTTCTTT. This rearrangement joins TRBV2 to TRBJ1-1; D is unclear. V was clipped by 3 bases and J by 8 bases, with 13 bases between them. The CDR3 contains 13 residues. Germline CDR1 reads SNHLY; CDR2 reads FYNNEI.

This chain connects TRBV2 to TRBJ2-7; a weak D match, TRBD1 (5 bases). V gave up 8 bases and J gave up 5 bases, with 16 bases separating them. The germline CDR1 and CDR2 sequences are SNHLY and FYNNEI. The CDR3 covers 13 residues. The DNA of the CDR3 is TGTGCCAGCGTCAGGGTGGCTCGGCACGAGCAGTACTTC. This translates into CASVRVARHEQYF.

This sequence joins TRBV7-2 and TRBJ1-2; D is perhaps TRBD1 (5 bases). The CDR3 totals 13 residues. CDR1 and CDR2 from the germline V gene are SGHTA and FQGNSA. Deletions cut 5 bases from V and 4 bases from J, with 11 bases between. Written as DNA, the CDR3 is TGTGCCAGCAGCCGAGGGGACTTCTATGGCTACACCTTC. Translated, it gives CASSRGDFYGYTF.

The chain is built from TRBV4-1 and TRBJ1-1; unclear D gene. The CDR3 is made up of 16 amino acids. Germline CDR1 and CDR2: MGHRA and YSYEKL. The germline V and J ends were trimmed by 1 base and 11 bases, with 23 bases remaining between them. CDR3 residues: CASSQGARTMGSGAFF. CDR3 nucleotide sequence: TGCGCCAGCAGCCAAGGGGCACGGACGATGGGGTCTGGGGCTTTCTTT.

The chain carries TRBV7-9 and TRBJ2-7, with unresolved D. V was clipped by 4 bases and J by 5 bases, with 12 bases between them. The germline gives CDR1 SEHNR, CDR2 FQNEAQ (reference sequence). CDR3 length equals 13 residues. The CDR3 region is CASSSSENNEQYF. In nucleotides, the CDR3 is TGTGCCAGCAGCTCAAGCGAGAACAACGAGCAGTACTTC.

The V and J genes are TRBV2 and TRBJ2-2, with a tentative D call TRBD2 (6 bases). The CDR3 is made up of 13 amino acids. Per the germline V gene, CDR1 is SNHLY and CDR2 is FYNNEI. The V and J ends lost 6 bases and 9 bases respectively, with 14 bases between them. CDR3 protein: CASRGLLTWELFF. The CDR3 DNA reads TGTGCCAGCAGAGGACTACTCACTTGGGAGCTGTTTTTT.

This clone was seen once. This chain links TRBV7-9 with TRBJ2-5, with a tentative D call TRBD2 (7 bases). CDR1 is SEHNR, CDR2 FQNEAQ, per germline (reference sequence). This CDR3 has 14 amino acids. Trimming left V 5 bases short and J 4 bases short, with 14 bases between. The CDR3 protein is CASSPEGGPETQYF. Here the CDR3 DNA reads TGTGCCAGCAGCCCCGAGGGGGGGCCAGAGACCCAGTACTTC. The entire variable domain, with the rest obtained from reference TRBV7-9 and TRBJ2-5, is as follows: DTGVSQNPRHKITKRGQNVTFRCDPISEHNRLYWYRQTLGQGPEFLTYFQNEAQLEKSRLLSDRFSAERPKGSFSTLEIQRTEQGDSAMYLCASSPEGGPETQYFGPGTRLLVL.

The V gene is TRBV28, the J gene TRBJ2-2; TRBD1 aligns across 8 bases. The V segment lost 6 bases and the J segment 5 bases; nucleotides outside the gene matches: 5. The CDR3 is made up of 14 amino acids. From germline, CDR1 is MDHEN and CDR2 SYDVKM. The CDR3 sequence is CASSDRGRTGELFF. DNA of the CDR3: TGTGCCAGCAGCGACAGGGGCAGGACCGGGGAGCTGTTTTTT.

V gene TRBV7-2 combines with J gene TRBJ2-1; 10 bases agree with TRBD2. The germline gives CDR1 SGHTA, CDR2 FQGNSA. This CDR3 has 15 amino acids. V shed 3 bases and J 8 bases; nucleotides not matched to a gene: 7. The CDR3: CASSLSSGSVDEQFF. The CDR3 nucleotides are TGTGCCAGCAGCTTGTCTAGCGGGAGTGTGGATGAGCAGTTCTTC. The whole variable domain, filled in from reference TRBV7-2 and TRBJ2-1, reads GAGVSQSPSNKVTEKGKDVELRCDPISGHTALYWYRQSLGQGLEFLIYFQGNSAPDKSGLPSDRFSAERTGGSVSTLTIQRTQQEDSAVYLCASSLSSGSVDEQFFGPGTRLTVL.